The 6 T cell receptor beta chains below were found in one sample sequenced in a study of T cell clusters in autoimmune cytopenias. TRB was amplified by touch-down multiplex PCR, primer pools A and B combined. TCRdb reprocessed the multiplex PCR reads and reports one entry per CDR3 protein, with no DNA. The sample spans 8,500 to 14,000 distinct CDR3 sequences; the ten largest clones claim under 25%. TRB was amplified from about 270 ng of peripheral blood genomic DNA per sample. In addition, the sample was reused for a study of T cell repertoires in aging, cancer and after chemotherapy.

The source material was peripheral blood. Receptor source: a human donor in good health.

The chain couples TRBV7-2 to TRBJ1-4; lacking DNA, the TRBD1 call made by TCRdb goes unchecked. The CDR3 consists of 15 residues. The germline V gene has CDR1 SGHTA and CDR2 FQGNSA. The CDR3 loop reads CASSRTGSVGEKLFF.

The V call is TRBV11-1, the J call TRBJ1-1. This CDR3 comprises 13 residues. CDR1 and CDR2 (germline): SGHAT, FQDESV (reference sequence). Here the CDR3 reads CASSSQGGTEAFF. Supplemented by reference TRBV11-1 and TRBJ1-1, the full variable domain reads EAEVAQSPRYKITEKSQAVAFWCDPISGHATLYWYRQILGQGPELLVQFQDESVVDDSQLPKDRFSAERLKGVDSTLKIQPAELGDSAMYLCASSSQGGTEAFFGQGTRLTVV.

This chain connects TRBV18 to TRBJ2-1; there is no DNA to check the TCRdb D call of TRBD2. Germline CDR1 reads KGHSH; CDR2 reads LQKENI. The length of the CDR3 is 19 residues. CDR3 region: CASSPLILTSGNSYNEQFF.

By frequency, this clonotype registers medium-sized (0.01 to 0.1%). The CDR3 spells CASAGARGETQYF. The chain joins TRBV19 to TRBJ2-5; no DNA is available, so the TRBD1 call from TCRdb remains unchecked. The germline CDR1 and CDR2 sequences are LNHDA and SQIVND (reference sequence). The CDR3 covers 13 residues.

The CDR3 spells CASSESTSGGAAQYF. The chain links TRBV6-5 to TRBJ2-3; the D gene TCRdb calls, TRBD2, cannot be checked with no DNA. Per the germline V gene, CDR1 is MNHEY and CDR2 is SVGAGI. The length of the CDR3 is 15 residues.

The rearrangement uses TRBV6-6 and TRBJ1-2; there is no DNA to check the TCRdb D call of TRBD1. Germline lookup yields CDR1 MNHNY and CDR2 SVGAGI (reference sequence). This CDR3 contains 16 residues. The CDR3 sequence: CASRPPAPGQDYGYTF.